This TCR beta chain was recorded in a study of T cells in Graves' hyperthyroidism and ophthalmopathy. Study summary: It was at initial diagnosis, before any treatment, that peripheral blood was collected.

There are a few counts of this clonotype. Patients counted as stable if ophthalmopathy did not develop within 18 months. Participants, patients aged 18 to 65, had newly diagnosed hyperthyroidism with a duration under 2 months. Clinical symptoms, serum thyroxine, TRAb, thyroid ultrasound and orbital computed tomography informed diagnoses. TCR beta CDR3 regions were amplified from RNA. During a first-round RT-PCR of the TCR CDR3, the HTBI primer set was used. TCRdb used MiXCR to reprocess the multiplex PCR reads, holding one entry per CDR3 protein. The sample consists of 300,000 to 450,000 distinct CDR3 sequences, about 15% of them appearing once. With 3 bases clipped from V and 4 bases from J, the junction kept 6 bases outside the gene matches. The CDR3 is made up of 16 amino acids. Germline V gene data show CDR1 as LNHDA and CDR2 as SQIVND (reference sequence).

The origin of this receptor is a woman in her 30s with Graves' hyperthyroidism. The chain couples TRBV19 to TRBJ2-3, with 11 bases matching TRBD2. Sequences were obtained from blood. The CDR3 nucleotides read TGTGCCAGTAGTATCGGATTACTAGCGGGAGCAGATACGCAGTATTTT. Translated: CASSIGLLAGADTQYF.